This TCR beta chain was observed in a study of radiotherapy plus CTLA-4 blockade in lung cancer. Background on the study: Objective responses were seen in around 19% of patients, disease control in about 30%.

Produced via immunoSEQ multiplex PCR; TCRdb's table is partial and in-frame only. The sample has roughly 48,000 clones, around 76% seen once. The length of the CDR3 is 13 residues. Germline V gene sequence: CDR1 MNHEY, CDR2 SVGAGI. Trimming cost V 6 bases and J 2 bases, with 8 bases left between them. In regard to this clone: The antigen remains unidentified.

Focal radiation plus CTLA-4 blockade with ipilimumab was administered to patients who had chemo-refractory metastatic non-small-cell lung cancer. Study-level points and caveats: Peripheral blood showed expansion of tumor-derived TCR clones after radiotherapy and ipilimumab. Early blood T cell clone dynamics, with interferon-beta, were reported to best predict response.

The sequences come from peripheral blood, collected from a patient treated with radiotherapy plus ipilimumab. This receptor was obtained from a human donor with non-small cell lung cancer who had stable disease on radiotherapy plus ipilimumab. The chain joins TRBV6-5 to TRBJ1-5, with D possibly being TRBD1 (5 bases). The CDR3 coding sequence is TGTGCCAGCAGCACGACAGGCAATCAGCCCCAGCATTTT. Encoded protein: CASSTTGNQPQHF.